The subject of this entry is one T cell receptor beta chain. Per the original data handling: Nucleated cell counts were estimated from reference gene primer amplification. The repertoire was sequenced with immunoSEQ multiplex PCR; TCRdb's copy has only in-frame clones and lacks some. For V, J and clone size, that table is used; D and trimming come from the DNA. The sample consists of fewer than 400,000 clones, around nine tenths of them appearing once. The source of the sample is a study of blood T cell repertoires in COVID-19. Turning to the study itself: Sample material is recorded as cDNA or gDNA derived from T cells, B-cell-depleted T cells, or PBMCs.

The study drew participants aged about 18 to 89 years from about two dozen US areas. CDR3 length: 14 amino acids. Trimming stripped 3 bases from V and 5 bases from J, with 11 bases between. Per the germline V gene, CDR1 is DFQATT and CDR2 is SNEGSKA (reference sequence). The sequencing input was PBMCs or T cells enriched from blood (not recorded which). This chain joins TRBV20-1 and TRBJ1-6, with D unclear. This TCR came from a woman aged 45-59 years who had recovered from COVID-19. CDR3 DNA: TGCAGTGCTAGTCGGAGGGTGGATAATTCACCCCTCCACTTT. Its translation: CSASRRVDNSPLHF.